One and the same sample provided the 5 T cell receptor beta chains below, sequenced in a study of blood T cell repertoires in COVID-19. Profiling relied on immunoSEQ multiplex PCR, and the TCRdb table lists in-frame clones only, not all of them. The table has 150,000 to 200,000 clones, around 85% seen once; the top ten hold more than 7.5%. The sequenced material came from peripheral blood. The receptor source for this set is a man in his forties or fifties with active or convalescent COVID-19.

The rearrangement uses TRBV21-1 and TRBJ1-2; TRBD1 is the table's D call, not checked against the DNA. TRBV21-1 is a listed pseudogene. CDR3 length: 14 amino acids. The CDR3 spells CASSRDRGPYGYTF. CDR3 nucleotides: TGTGCCAGCAGCCGGGACAGGGGGCCCTATGGCTACACCTTC.

This clone was detected a few times. The chain joins TRBV21-1 to TRBJ1-5; no DNA check was done on the table's D call, TRBD1. TRBV21-1 is an annotated pseudogene. The CDR3 totals 15 residues. The CDR3 protein is CASSERARQSEPQHF. DNA for the CDR3: TGTGCCAGCAGTGAAAGGGCGCGACAGAGTGAGCCCCAGCATTTT.

V usage is TRBV6-6 and J usage is TRBJ1-5; D ambiguous. CDR1 MNHNY and CDR2 SVGAGI come from the germline V gene (reference sequence). This CDR3 has 13 residues. Trimming stripped 7 bases from V and 6 bases from J, with 13 bases between. For the CDR3, the DNA is TGTGCCAGCAACAACCGGGGTTTTCAGCCCCAGCATTTT. This codes for CASNNRGFQPQHF.

This chain links TRBV6-2 or TRBV6-3 with TRBJ2-6, with a weak D call TRBD1 (5 bases). The CDR3 has 19 residues. Germline CDR1 and CDR2: MNHEY and SVGEGT. Trimming shortened V by 2 bases and J by 1 base, and 18 bases separated the two germline ends. The CDR3 spells CASSYIRQKAPSGANVLTF. The CDR3 nucleotides are TGTGCCAGCAGTTACATTAGACAGAAAGCGCCTTCTGGGGCCAACGTCCTGACTTTC.

The V call is TRBV19, the J call TRBJ1-1; TRBD1 might be the D (6 bases). CDR1 LNHDA and CDR2 SQIVND come from the germline V gene (reference sequence). The germline V and J ends were trimmed by 2 bases and 4 bases, with 11 bases remaining between them. The CDR3 spans 14 residues. CDR3 loop: CASSILIGGTEAFF. The CDR3 coding sequence is TGTGCCAGTAGTATATTGATAGGGGGCACTGAAGCTTTCTTT.